Presented here are 2 T cell receptor beta chains from one specimen sequenced in a study of CD8 T cells in Susac syndrome (dated by TCRdb to about 2019). The library was obtained by the immunoSEQ multiplex PCR assay. RNA was extracted using the RNeasy kit, and about 0.5 to 1 microgram was reverse transcribed with random hexamers. The public reads were run again by TCRdb, first through fastp at Q25 and then through MiXCR, and only productive beta chains were kept. When rows share a CDR3 protein, they turn into one entry using the most common DNA and genes. This sample is represented by roughly 190,000 distinct CDR3 sequences; around 95% of them were singletons. Jointly, the top ten make up 0.075% to 0.1% of the sample. Sequenced sample: CD4+ T cells from PBMCs. These receptor sequences come from a human donor with Susac syndrome.

The rearrangement links TRBV19 to TRBJ2-5, with D perhaps being TRBD1 or TRBD2 (5 bases each). The CDR3 consists of 13 residues. The germline V gene has CDR1 LNHDA and CDR2 SQIVND (reference sequence). Trimming stripped 8 bases from V and 5 bases from J, with 15 bases between. The CDR3 loop reads CASGTVRGETQYF. In DNA form, the CDR3 reads TGTGCCAGTGGGACGGTCCGAGGCGAGACCCAGTACTTC. The entire variable domain, with the rest obtained from reference TRBV19 and TRBJ2-5, is as follows: DGGITQSPKYLFRKEGQNVTLSCEQNLNHDAMYWYRQDPGQGLRLIYYSQIVNDFQKGDIAEGYSVSREKKESFPLTVTSAQKNPTAFYLCASGTVRGETQYFGPGTRLLVL.

The chain has TRBV18 and TRBJ2-7, with TRBD1 matching 8 bases. This CDR3 spans 15 amino acids. J lost 3 bases, V lost 3 bases, and 7 bases had no gene match. Germline V lookup: CDR1 KGHSH, CDR2 LQKENI. The CDR3 is CASSPLGQGIYEQYF. DNA of the CDR3: TGTGCCAGCTCACCCTTAGGACAGGGAATCTACGAGCAGTACTTC.